This paragraph reports one TCR beta chain. Selected positively for CCR7 and CD45RO-negative, naive CD8 cells excluded terminally differentiated effector memory CD45RA+ cells. These data belong to a study of shared clonotypes between healthy human individuals. The CDR3 totals 15 residues. V was trimmed by 3 bases and J by 0 bases, leaving 8 bases between them. Germline CDR1 is MNHEY and CDR2 is SMNVEV (reference sequence). Method: immunoSEQ multiplex PCR; TCRdb's copy keeps in-frame clones and lacks some. The table records hundreds of thousands of clones, about 95% of them present only once. Sequencing was carried out using naive CD8+ T cells sorted from blood. This receptor was obtained from a woman aged 30 to 39 in good health. The rearrangement links TRBV27 to TRBJ2-2; D not certain. CDR3 sequence reads: CASSFQAANTGELFF. DNA for the CDR3: TGTGCCAGCAGTTTCCAGGCCGCGAACACCGGGGAGCTGTTTTTT.